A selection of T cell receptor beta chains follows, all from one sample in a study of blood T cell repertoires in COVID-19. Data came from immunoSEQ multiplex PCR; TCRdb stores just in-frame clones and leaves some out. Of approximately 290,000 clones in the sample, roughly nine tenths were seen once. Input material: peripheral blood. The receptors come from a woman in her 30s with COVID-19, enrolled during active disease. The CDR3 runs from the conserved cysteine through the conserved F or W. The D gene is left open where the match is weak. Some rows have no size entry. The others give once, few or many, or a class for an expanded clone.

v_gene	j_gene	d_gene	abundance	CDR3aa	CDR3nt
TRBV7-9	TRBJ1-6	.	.	CASSPPKSYNSPLHF	TGTGCCAGCAGCCCCCCAAAATCCTATAATTCACCCCTCCACTTT
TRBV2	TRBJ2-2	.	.	CASYTGPGTGELFF	TGTGCCAGCTATACAGGGCCAGGCACCGGGGAGCTGTTTTTT
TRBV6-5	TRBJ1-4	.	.	CASSYSSRVTGEKLFF	TGTGCCAGCAGTTACTCCTCCCGTGTAACTGGTGAAAAACTGTTTTTT
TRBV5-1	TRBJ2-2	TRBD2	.	CASSGPAGFTGELFF	TGCGCCAGCAGTGGGCCAGCGGGGTTCACCGGGGAGCTGTTTTTT
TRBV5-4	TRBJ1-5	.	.	CASSLDTSNQPQHF	TGTGCCAGCAGCTTGGACACTAGCAATCAGCCCCAGCATTTT
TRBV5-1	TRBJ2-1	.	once	CASSLLDNEQFF	TGCGCCAGCAGCTTGCTTGACAATGAGCAGTTCTTC
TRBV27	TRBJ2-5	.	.	CASSLRSGGRVQVNQYF	TGTGCCAGCAGTTTACGATCGGGGGGCCGAGTGCAGGTTAACCAGTACTTC
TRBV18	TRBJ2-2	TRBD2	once	CAKRGPQELFF	TGTGCTAAGCGGGGGCCACAGGAGCTGTTTTTT
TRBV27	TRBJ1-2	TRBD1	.	CASSPGQGDYGYTF	TGTGCCAGCAGTCCCGGACAGGGTGACTATGGCTACACCTTC
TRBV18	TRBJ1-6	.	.	CASSFKEKAPLHF	TGTGCCAGCTCATTCAAGGAGAAGGCGCCCCTCCACTTT
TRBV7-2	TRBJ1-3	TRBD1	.	CASRRKTGTAGNTIYF	TGTGCCAGCAGACGTAAAACCGGGACAGCTGGAAACACCATATATTTT
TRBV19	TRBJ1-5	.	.	CASSMAGAGNQPQHF	TGTGCCAGTAGTATGGCAGGGGCTGGGAATCAGCCCCAGCATTTT
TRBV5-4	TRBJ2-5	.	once	CASSLGQVQETQYF	TGTGCCAGCAGCTTGGGTCAGGTCCAAGAGACCCAGTACTTC
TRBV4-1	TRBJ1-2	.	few	CASKLRGIGSGYTF	TGCGCCAGCAAACTCAGGGGAATAGGCTCTGGCTACACCTTC
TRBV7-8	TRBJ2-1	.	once	CASSLYGNNEQFF	TGTGCCAGCAGCTTATACGGGAACAATGAGCAGTTCTTC
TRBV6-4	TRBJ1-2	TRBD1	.	CASSVRQGGNYGYTF	TGTGCCAGCAGTGTTCGACAGGGGGGTAACTATGGCTACACCTTC
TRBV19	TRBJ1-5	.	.	CASTLTPPGNQPQHF	TGTGCCAGTACCCTGACACCCCCGGGGAATCAGCCCCAGCATTTT
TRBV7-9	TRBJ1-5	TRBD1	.	CASTGQDPAQPQHF	TGTGCCAGCACCGGACAGGACCCGGCTCAGCCCCAGCATTTT
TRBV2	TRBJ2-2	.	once	CASKAREGDTGELFF	TGTGCCAGCAAGGCCAGGGAAGGGGACACCGGGGAGCTGTTTTTT
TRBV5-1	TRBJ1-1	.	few	CASSPGGLNTEAFF	TGCGCCAGCAGCCCCGGTGGGCTAAACACTGAAGCTTTCTTT
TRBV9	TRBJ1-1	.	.	CASSAPTRSTEAFF	TGTGCCAGCAGCGCACCTACCCGGAGCACTGAAGCTTTCTTT